Sequencing of this T cell receptor (beta chain) was carried out in a study of naive CD8 T cells in extremely preterm neonates. General study results and limits: Limitations included small sample size and variable preterm productive templates. Preterm CDR3s were shorter than older groups', with fewer N additions and less trimming.

Data came from immunoSEQ multiplex PCR; TCRdb stores just in-frame clones and leaves some out. The sample holds 6,000 to 6,500 clones; under 99% are singletons and the top ten take more than 0.4%. Without labor or membrane rupture, elective cesareans at roughly 37-42 weeks supplied term cord blood. Pregnancies with fetal demise were excluded. Concerning this clone itself: The antigen is unknown.

This CDR3 spans 15 amino acids. Trimming took 2 bases from V and 4 from J, leaving 14 bases between them. In germline, CDR1 is MNHEY, CDR2 SMNVEV (reference sequence). This clonotype originated in a newborn in good health. J is TRBJ1-2 and V is TRBV27; TRBD1 might be the D (6 bases). The sequenced sample was naive CD8+ T cells from cord blood. The CDR3 reads CASSLIQGSFYGYTF. CDR3 DNA sequence: TGTGCCAGCAGTTTAATCCAGGGGTCCTTCTATGGCTACACCTTC.